The 30 T cell receptor beta chains reported below all come from one sample, sequenced in a study of beta chain features in type 1 diabetes. Study findings and constraints: The study found moderately but significantly shorter TCRB CDR3s in all four CD4+ subsets of Type 1 diabetes patients.

The investigators reverse transcribed all of the isolated RNA, so they sequenced expressed TCRB transcripts. Assay used: immunoSEQ multiplex PCR; TCRdb lists only in-frame clones, some missing. Among some 350,000 clones listed, approximately 15% were seen once. For these TCRs, the target antigens are not known. The sequenced sample was naive CD4+ T cells from blood. The receptors here all came from a woman younger than 35 with type 1 diabetes.

The rearrangement joins TRBV5-1 to TRBJ2-6; 14 bases align to TRBD2. The junction had 8 bases not matched to a gene; V was cut back by 5 bases and J by 4 bases. Germline V gene lookup returns CDR1 SGHRS and CDR2 YFSETQ. The CDR3 totals 18 residues. CDR3 nucleotide sequence: TGCGCCAGCAGTCCCGGGACTAGCGGGAGCCCCGGGGCCAACGTCCTGACTTTC. Protein: CASSPGTSGSPGANVLTF.

This sequence joins TRBV7-2 and TRBJ2-5, with TRBD2 identical over 9 bases. The germline CDR1 and CDR2 sequences are SGHTA and FQGNSA. The CDR3 covers 16 residues. The V segment lost 3 bases and the J segment 1 base; nucleotides outside the gene matches: 6. Written as DNA, the CDR3 is TGTGCCAGCAGCTTTAGGCTAGCGGGGCGCCAAGAGACCCAGTACTTC. This sequence encodes CASSFRLAGRQETQYF.

This clone was counted between two and nine times. The chain joins TRBV9 to TRBJ1-2, with 9 nucleotides matching TRBD1. The germline CDR1 and CDR2 sequences are SGDLS and YYNGEE. This CDR3 is 15 amino acids long. V shed 0 bases and J 4 bases; nucleotides not matched to a gene: 4. The CDR3 here is CASSVGGQGTYGYTF. CDR3 in DNA: TGTGCCAGCAGCGTAGGGGGACAGGGAACCTATGGCTACACCTTC.

This clone was observed a handful of times. The rearrangement uses TRBV4-3 and TRBJ2-1; 7 nucleotides match TRBD2. The CDR3 covers 15 residues. Germline V gives CDR1 LGHNA, CDR2 YSLEER. With 0 bases clipped from V and 10 bases from J, the junction kept 9 bases outside the gene matches. The chain's CDR3 is CASSQDQGLVREQFF. In nucleotides, the CDR3 is TGCGCCAGCAGCCAAGATCAAGGACTAGTTAGGGAGCAGTTCTTC.

This clone has just a few counts. The gene calls are TRBV5-4 and TRBJ1-3, with TRBD1 as a possible D gene (6 bases). CDR1 is SGHNT, CDR2 YYREEE, per germline (reference sequence). The CDR3 is 14 amino acids. V was clipped by 4 bases and J by 3 bases, with 11 bases between them. This chain's CDR3 is CASSEGQLGNTIYF. For the CDR3, the DNA is TGTGCCAGCAGCGAAGGACAGCTTGGAAACACCATATATTTT.

Comments on this clone: The sample carries other DNA sequences with the same CDR3. The chain combines TRBV28 with TRBJ2-7, with 12 bases fitting TRBD2. The ends lost 6 bases at V and 1 base at J; junction bases unmatched: 4. CDR1 and CDR2 from the germline V gene are MDHEN and SYDVKM. The CDR3 contains 15 residues. CDR3 in amino acids: CASRLAGGSSYEQYF. Here the CDR3 DNA reads TGTGCCAGCAGACTAGCGGGAGGATCGTCCTACGAGCAGTACTTC.

This clone was picked up a small number of times. This sequence joins TRBV6-5 and TRBJ2-6; no definite D call. Trimming shortened V by 5 bases and J by 2 bases, and 10 bases separated the two germline ends. This CDR3 contains 15 residues. The germline gives CDR1 MNHEY, CDR2 SVGAGI. CDR3: CASSGRQAGANVLTF. CDR3 nucleotides: TGTGCCAGCAGTGGCCGCCAGGCTGGGGCCAACGTCCTGACTTTC.

The V gene is TRBV6-5, the J gene TRBJ2-1; 12 bases fit TRBD1. Germline V lookup: CDR1 MNHEY, CDR2 SVGAGI. The CDR3 has 16 amino acids. V shed 2 bases, J shed 6 bases, and the junction held 5 bases outside the gene matches. The CDR3 DNA reads TGTGCCAGCAGTTACGAGGCGGGACAGGGGGCCAATGAGCAGTTCTTC. This encodes CASSYEAGQGANEQFF.

As to this clone: A read error may produce the germline difference seen at one junction end. In DNA, the CDR3 is TGCGCCAGCAGCCAAGATCGAAACAGCTACTATGGCTACACCTTC. Its translation is CASSQDRNSYYGYTF. This rearrangement joins TRBV5-4 to TRBJ1-2; no clear D. From germline, CDR1 is SGHNT and CDR2 YYREEE (reference sequence). The CDR3 extends over 15 amino acids.

This clone has more than one count but fewer than ten. The chain combines TRBV7-2 with TRBJ2-1, with TRBD1 identical over 10 bases. The germline V gene has CDR1 SGHTA and CDR2 FQGNSA. The V segment lost 3 bases and the J segment 8 bases; nucleotides outside the gene matches: 1. This CDR3 region has 13 residues. CDR3 sequence (DNA): TGTGCCAGCAGCTTGGGGACAGGGGATGAGCAGTTCTTC. The encoded protein is CASSLGTGDEQFF.

This clone was seen a few times. The chain recombines TRBV28 with TRBJ2-1; 9 bases agree with TRBD2. Germline CDR1 and CDR2: MDHEN and SYDVKM. The CDR3 length is 17 residues. The ends lost 3 bases at V and 2 bases at J; junction bases unmatched: 8. The CDR3 spells CASSFRFGTSTYNEQFF. The CDR3 DNA reads TGTGCCAGCAGTTTCCGGTTCGGGACTAGCACCTACAATGAGCAGTTCTTC.

The genes are TRBV7-2 and TRBJ2-1, with D perhaps TRBD1 (5 bases). CDR1 is SGHTA, CDR2 FQGNSA, per germline. The V end lost 2 bases, the J end lost 6 bases, and 11 bases lay between the germline ends. The CDR3 length is 14 residues. CDR3 amino acids: CASSLTGWGNEQFF. The CDR3 region has the DNA TGTGCCAGCAGCTTAACAGGATGGGGCAATGAGCAGTTCTTC.

This clone was observed a handful of times. The chain has TRBV29-1 and TRBJ1-2, with 12 bases that match TRBD1. CDR3 length equals 14 residues. With V trimmed by 6 bases and J by 7 bases, 9 bases remained unmatched. Germline V lookup: CDR1 SQVTM, CDR2 ANQGSEA. Here the CDR3 DNA reads TGCAGCGTCCTGTTGGGACAGGGGGCTGGTGGCTACACCTTC. It specifies CSVLLGQGAGGYTF.

This chain links TRBV12-2 with TRBJ2-7; TRBD1, the table's D call, was not compared with the DNA. TRBV12-2 corresponds to a pseudogene. CDR3 size: 13 residues. CDR3 region: CASRLPGGYEQYV. For the CDR3, the DNA is TGTGCAAGTCGCTTACCAGGGGGCTACGAGCAGTACGTC.

The rearrangement joins TRBV11-3 to TRBJ2-3, with 8 positions matching TRBD2. The length of the CDR3 is 13 residues. Germline V gene data show CDR1 as SGHNT and CDR2 as YENEEA. The J segment lost 3 bases and the V segment lost 5 bases, leaving 1 base of the junction unmatched. CDR3 sequence: CASSQRETDTQYF. The CDR3 DNA sequence: TGTGCCAGCAGCCAGCGGGAGACAGATACGCAGTATTTT. Full variable domain (outside the CDR3, taken from reference TRBV11-3 and TRBJ2-3): EAGVVQSPRYKIIEKKQPVAFWCNPISGHNTLYWYLQNLGQGPELLIRYENEEAVDDSQLPKDRFSAERLKGVDSTLKIQPAELGDSAVYLCASSQRETDTQYFGPGTRLTVL.

The chain recombines TRBV29-1 with TRBJ2-5; a weak D match, TRBD2 (5 bases). Per germline, CDR1 SQVTM and CDR2 ANQGSEA. The germline V and J ends were trimmed by 1 base and 3 bases, with 21 bases remaining between them. There are 17 residues in the CDR3. The CDR3: CSVEAWAGIVGEETQYF. CDR3 bases: TGCAGCGTTGAAGCTTGGGCCGGGATAGTTGGCGAAGAGACCCAGTACTTC.

This clone was recorded a few times. V is TRBV7-9 and J is TRBJ2-5; D unresolved. Judging by the DNA end, TRBJ2-7 fits better; the J call may be wrong. CDR3 size: 12 residues. Germline V gene data show CDR1 as SEHNR and CDR2 as FQNEAQ (reference sequence). The CDR3 spells CASSSVTYEQYF. The CDR3 DNA reads TGTGCCAGCAGCTCTGTAACCTACGAGCAGTACTTC.

This clone turned up a few times. This chain connects TRBV5-6 to TRBJ1-2, with 8 bases aligning to TRBD1. The ends lost 2 bases at V and 2 bases at J; junction bases unmatched: 2. The CDR3 runs to 14 residues. Germline V lookup: CDR1 SGHDT, CDR2 YYEEEE. CDR3 sequence reads: CASSFRDRNYGYTF. Written as DNA, the CDR3 is TGTGCCAGCAGCTTTCGGGACAGGAACTATGGCTACACCTTC. Full variable domain (outside the CDR3, taken from reference TRBV5-6 and TRBJ1-2): DAGVTQSPTHLIKTRGQQVTLRCSPKSGHDTVSWYQQALGQGPQFIFQYYEEEERQRGNFPDRFSGHQFPNYSSELNVNALLLGDSALYLCASSFRDRNYGYTFGSGTRLTVV.

This clone has a handful of counts. V is TRBV5-1 and J is TRBJ2-3, with 10 positions matching TRBD2. V lost 0 bases to trimming and J lost 4 bases; unmatched junction nucleotides: 2. Germline CDR1 and CDR2: SGHRS and YFSETQ. The CDR3 totals 15 residues. Here the CDR3 reads CASSLELAGSDTQYF. The CDR3, as DNA: TGCGCCAGCAGCTTGGAACTAGCGGGATCAGATACGCAGTATTTT.

The DNA of the CDR3 is TGTGCCAGCAAAGGGGGGAACACTGAAGCTTTCTTT. Encoded protein: CASKGGNTEAFF. The rearrangement joins TRBV28 to TRBJ1-1; TRBD1 might be the D (6 bases). V lost 7 bases and J lost 1, with 7 bases in between. The germline V gene has CDR1 MDHEN and CDR2 SYDVKM. CDR3 length equals 12 residues. Drawing the rest from reference TRBV28 and TRBJ1-1, the complete variable domain is DVKVTQSSRYLVKRTGEKVFLECVQDMDHENMFWYRQDPGLGLRLIYFSYDVKMKEKGDIPEGYSVSREKKERFSLILESASTNQTSMYLCASKGGNTEAFFGQGTRLTVV.

This clone was seen only a few times. This chain links TRBV5-5 with TRBJ2-1; possibly TRBD2 for D (6 bases). Germline V gene data show CDR1 as SGHKS and CDR2 as YYEKEE (reference sequence). The V end was cut by 0 bases, the J end by 9 bases, with 16 bases between. The CDR3 spans 15 residues. The CDR3 sequence is CASSLGGTGWSEQFF. The DNA for the CDR3 is TGTGCCAGCAGCTTGGGCGGGACTGGGTGGAGTGAGCAGTTCTTC.

Regarding this clone: Distinct nucleotide sequences in the sample also encode this CDR3. This rearrangement joins TRBV5-1 to TRBJ2-1; possible D gene TRBD1, 7 bases. The CDR3 runs 13 residues. Trimming took off 5 bases at V and 4 bases at J, with 10 bases between the two ends. CDR1 SGHRS and CDR2 YFSETQ come from the germline V gene. Here the CDR3 DNA reads TGCGCCAGCAGGCGGGACAGTTACAATGAGCAGTTCTTC. Its translation: CASRRDSYNEQFF.

The J gene is TRBJ2-1, the V gene TRBV18; 8 bases fit TRBD2. J gave up 6 bases and V 6 bases, and 13 bases lay outside the gene matches. Germline V lookup: CDR1 KGHSH, CDR2 LQKENI. This CDR3 is built from 16 residues. The CDR3 coding sequence is TGTGCCAGCTCCGACCTAAGCGGGAGCTTCTTCAATGAGCAGTTCTTC. It is translated as CASSDLSGSFFNEQFF.

This clone came up a few times. The rearrangement links TRBV7-6 to TRBJ2-1; maybe TRBD1 (6 bases). This CDR3 has 15 residues. The germline gives CDR1 SGHVS, CDR2 FNYEAQ. Between the trimmed V and J ends, which lost 2 bases and 8 bases, there was a span of 16 bases. CDR3 in amino acids: CASSLTRGELDEQFF. CDR3 nucleotide sequence: TGTGCCAGCAGCTTAACCAGGGGCGAACTGGATGAGCAGTTCTTC. The variable domain in full, with the rest retrieved from reference TRBV7-6 and TRBJ2-1, is GAGVSQSPRYKVTKRGQDVALRCDPISGHVSLYWYRQALGQGPEFLTYFNYEAQQDKSGLPNDRFSAERPEGSISTLTIQRTEQRDSAMYRCASSLTRGELDEQFFGPGTRLTVL.

The rearrangement joins TRBV4-3 to TRBJ1-2, with TRBD1 as a possible D gene (5 bases). CDR1 and CDR2 from the germline V gene are LGHNA and YSLEER. The CDR3 extends over 13 amino acids. Deletions cut 1 base from V and 6 bases from J, with 9 bases between. DNA of the CDR3: TGCGCCAGCAGCCAAGGCCAGGGCAATGGCTACACCTTC. Translating it yields CASSQGQGNGYTF.

This clone was observed a handful of times. For the CDR3, the DNA is TGTGCCAGCAGTTTACCTCGATTGGGGACAGGGGATGAGCAGTTCTTC. This codes for CASSLPRLGTGDEQFF. The chain links TRBV28 to TRBJ2-1, with 10 positions matching TRBD1. The CDR3 length is 16 residues. V lost 2 bases to trimming and J lost 8 bases; unmatched junction nucleotides: 9. Germline assignment: CDR1 MDHEN and CDR2 SYDVKM.

The chain combines TRBV5-1 with TRBJ2-7, with D perhaps matching TRBD1 (5 bases). The V end was cut by 4 bases, the J end by 2 bases, with 13 bases between. The CDR3 has 14 amino acids. Germline V CDR1 and CDR2: SGHRS, YFSETQ. Written as DNA, the CDR3 is TGCGCCAGCAGCGTGTCCAGGGAACCCTACGAGCAGTACTTC. Amino acid sequence: CASSVSREPYEQYF.

The V gene is TRBV29-1, the J gene TRBJ1-4; 9 positions match TRBD1. The CDR3 consists of 13 residues. V shed 5 bases and J 5 bases; nucleotides not matched to a gene: 3. Germline V lookup: CDR1 SQVTM, CDR2 ANQGSEA. The CDR3 DNA reads as TGCAGCGTTCGAGGACAGGGGAATGAAAAACTGTTTTTT. Protein sequence: CSVRGQGNEKLFF.

The V call is TRBV4-1, the J call TRBJ1-5, with a tentative D call TRBD1 (6 bases). The CDR3 length is 19 residues. Trimming shortened V by 1 base and J by 4 bases, and 23 bases separated the two germline ends. The V gene's germline CDR1 is MGHRA and CDR2 YSYEKL. The CDR3 sequence: CASSQGARSAQGMNQPQHF. The CDR3 DNA reads TGCGCCAGCAGCCAAGGGGCCAGGTCCGCTCAGGGGATGAATCAGCCCCAGCATTTT.

The chain combines TRBV2 with TRBJ1-1, with TRBD1 as a possible D gene (6 bases). Germline values: CDR1 SNHLY, CDR2 FYNNEI. The CDR3 has 13 residues. Trimming took off 8 bases at V and 0 bases at J, with 10 bases between the two ends. CDR3 coding DNA: TGTGCCAGCGGAGAGGGGGTGAACACTGAAGCTTTCTTT. The encoded protein is CASGEGVNTEAFF.